This passage covers 3 T cell receptor beta chains from one sample sequenced in a study of CD8 T cells in Susac syndrome. It was with random hexamers that roughly 0.45 to 1 ug RNA was reverse transcribed. A single record per CDR3 protein comes from TCRdb applying MiXCR to the immunoSEQ multiplex PCR reads. Seen here are 170,000 or so distinct CDR3 sequences, approximately 95% observed once, and the top ten hold 0.09% to 0.1%. Input material: CD4+ T cells from PBMCs. These receptors all come from a human donor with multiple sclerosis.

The rearrangement uses TRBV28 and TRBJ1-2; 9 positions match TRBD1. Trimming took 6 bases from V and 4 from J; bases not matched to a gene: 15. CDR3 length: 17 amino acids. The germline V gene encodes CDR1 MDHEN and CDR2 SYDVKM. The DNA of the CDR3 is TGTGCCAGCAGCACTACGGGACAGGGAGTTATGGGCTATGGCTACACCTTC. Amino acids: CASSTTGQGVMGYGYTF.

The chain joins TRBV9 to TRBJ2-3; unclear D gene. The CDR3 has 14 amino acids. V lost 0 bases and J 2 bases, leaving 7 bases between the germline ends. Germline V lookup: CDR1 SGDLS, CDR2 YYNGEE. The DNA for the CDR3 is TGTGCCAGCAGCGTAGGTACTTTCACAGATACGCAGTATTTT. Its translation is CASSVGTFTDTQYF. Looking up the rest from reference TRBV9 and TRBJ2-3 gives the full variable domain: DSGVTQTPKHLITATGQRVTLRCSPRSGDLSVYWYQQSLDQGLQFLIQYYNGEERAKGNILERFSAQQFPDLHSELNLSSLELGDSALYFCASSVGTFTDTQYFGPGTRLTVL.

The V gene is TRBV5-1, the J gene TRBJ2-1, with TRBD2 as a possible D gene (5 bases). Germline V gene data show CDR1 as SGHRS and CDR2 as YFSETQ. The CDR3 runs to 14 residues. Deletions cut 0 bases from V and 8 bases from J, with 12 bases between. The CDR3 region is CASSLVLAKDEQFF. The CDR3 region has the DNA TGCGCCAGCAGCTTGGTCTTAGCGAAGGATGAGCAGTTCTTC.